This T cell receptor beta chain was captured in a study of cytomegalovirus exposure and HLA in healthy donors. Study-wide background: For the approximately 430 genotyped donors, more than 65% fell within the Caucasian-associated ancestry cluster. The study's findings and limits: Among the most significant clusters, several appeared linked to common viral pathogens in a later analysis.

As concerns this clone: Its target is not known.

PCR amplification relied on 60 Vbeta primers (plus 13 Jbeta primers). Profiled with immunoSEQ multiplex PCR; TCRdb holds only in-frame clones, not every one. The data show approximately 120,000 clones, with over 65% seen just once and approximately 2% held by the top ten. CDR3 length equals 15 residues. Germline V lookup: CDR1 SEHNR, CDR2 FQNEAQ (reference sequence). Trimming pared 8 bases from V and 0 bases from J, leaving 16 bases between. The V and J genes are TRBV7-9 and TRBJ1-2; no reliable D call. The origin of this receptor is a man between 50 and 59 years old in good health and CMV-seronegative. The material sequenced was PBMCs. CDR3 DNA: TGTGCCAGCGGTCGGCCCCAGGCAACTAACTATGGCTACACCTTC. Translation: CASGRPQATNYGYTF. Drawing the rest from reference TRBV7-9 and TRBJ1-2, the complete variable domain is DTGVSQNPRHKITKRGQNVTFRCDPISEHNRLYWYRQTLGQGPEFLTYFQNEAQLEKSRLLSDRFSAERPKGSFSTLEIQRTEQGDSAMYLCASGRPQATNYGYTFGSGTRLTVV.